This T cell receptor (beta chain) derives from a study of blood T cell repertoires in COVID-19. Here immunoSEQ multiplex PCR was the method, and the copy in TCRdb shows in-frame clones only, minus some. In the table there are about 120,000 clones, just over 90% of which are singletons. V trimming: 3 bases; J trimming: 7 bases; junction bases outside the gene matches: 0. The CDR3 spans 12 residues. In germline, CDR1 is SGHTA, CDR2 FQGNSA. The specimen sequenced was peripheral blood. This sequence originates from a human donor with active COVID-19. The donor label of this sample is uncertain. The chain joins TRBV7-2 to TRBJ2-4, with TRBD1 identical over 7 bases. CDR3 sequence: CASSLTGNIQYF. CDR3 DNA: TGTGCCAGCAGCTTGACAGGGAACATTCAGTACTTC. The full variable domain, completed using reference TRBV7-2 and TRBJ2-4, is GAGVSQSPSNKVTEKGKDVELRCDPISGHTALYWYRQSLGQGLEFLIYFQGNSAPDKSGLPSDRFSAERTGGSVSTLTIQRTQQEDSAVYLCASSLTGNIQYFGAGTRLSVL.